This T cell receptor beta chain emerged from a study of T cell responses to AZD1222 COVID-19 vaccine. Study observations and caveats: The donor group comprised mostly white British people and more females; the analysis possibly underestimated clonal diversity. Seropositive at baseline were only a handful of AZD1222 recipients.

The V gene lost 1 base and the J gene lost 1 base, with 7 bases spanning the gap. Germline CDR1 reads SGHDN; CDR2 reads FVKESK. The CDR3 is 14 residues long. With respect to this clone: Its antigen is still unknown.

The protocol was immunoSEQ multiplex PCR, while the TCRdb copy is restricted to in-frame clones and leaves out a portion. Of some 190,000 clones listed, about nine tenths are singletons. The sequenced sample was peripheral blood, obtained 28 days after the second AZD1222 dose. The clonotype originates from an adult who received the AZD1222 COVID-19 vaccine. The chain carries TRBV14 and TRBJ1-1, with D unclear. CDR3: CASSQALGNTEAFF. The CDR3 DNA reads TGTGCCAGCAGCCAAGCCCTCGGGAACACTGAAGCTTTCTTT.